The 3 T cell receptor beta chains below were found in one sample sequenced in a study of blood T cells in healthy people across ages. The authors ran a second PCR of 7 to 11 cycles using a sample-barcoded 5' primer and a J-beta primer mix. TCRdb itself ran the 5' RACE reads through MiXCR, one entry per CDR3 protein. Here the sample spans over 1.5 million distinct CDR3 sequences, around half being singletons. Sequencing was done on a sample of blood. All receptors come from a woman between 40 and 55 years old in good health.

The chain uses TRBV27 and TRBJ1-5; D unclear. The V end was cut by 5 bases, the J end by 9 bases, with 20 bases between. The CDR3 loop spans 15 amino acids. From germline, CDR1 is MNHEY and CDR2 SMNVEV (reference sequence). This CDR3 is CASSATTGSLGPQHF. The CDR3 DNA reads TGTGCCAGCAGTGCTACGACCGGGTCCTTGGGGCCCCAGCATTTT.

The CDR3 is CASSRAWTPGEQFF. In nucleotides, the CDR3 is TGTGCCAGCAGCCGAGCTTGGACCCCCGGCGAGCAGTTCTTC. The chain recombines TRBV7-6 with TRBJ2-1; D is ambiguous. Germline V gives CDR1 SGHVS, CDR2 FNYEAQ. The CDR3 covers 14 residues. The ends were cut back, 5 bases at V and 10 bases at J, with 18 bases in the middle. The full variable domain, rest sourced from reference TRBV7-6 and TRBJ2-1, is GAGVSQSPRYKVTKRGQDVALRCDPISGHVSLYWYRQALGQGPEFLTYFNYEAQQDKSGLPNDRFSAERPEGSISTLTIQRTEQRDSAMYRCASSRAWTPGEQFFGPGTRLTVL.

This chain's CDR3 is CASSLDGTGGYNEQFF. The CDR3 coding sequence is TGCGCCAGCAGCTTGGACGGGACAGGGGGTTACAATGAGCAGTTCTTC. The chain is built from TRBV5-1 and TRBJ2-1, with 11 nucleotides matching TRBD1. V lost 0 bases and J lost 4; bases outside the gene matches: 3. CDR3 length: 16 amino acids. The germline gives CDR1 SGHRS, CDR2 YFSETQ.